The 7 T cell receptor beta chains presented below share a single source sample, sequenced in a study of shared clonotypes between healthy human individuals. Naive CD8 isolation took CD45RO-negative cells positively selected for CCR7 and excluded terminally differentiated effector memory CD45RA+ cells. TCRdb keeps only in-frame clones here, not all; method: immunoSEQ multiplex PCR. Of roughly 770,000 clones in the sample, around 96% were seen once. The sample comprised naive CD8+ T cells sorted from blood. The source is a young man in good health.

The gene calls are TRBV4-3 and TRBJ1-4; D is perhaps TRBD1 (5 bases). Germline V lookup: CDR1 LGHNA, CDR2 YSLEER. V was shortened by 0 bases and J by 5 bases, with 7 bases between the two germline ends. There are 14 residues in the CDR3. The CDR3 DNA sequence: TGCGCCAGCAGCCAAGATTGGGGGAATGAAAAACTGTTTTTT. Translating it yields CASSQDWGNEKLFF.

The rearrangement uses TRBV19 and TRBJ2-3, with 9 bases that match TRBD2. The V and J ends lost 5 bases and 0 bases, in that order; junction bases with no gene match: 6. This CDR3 is 16 amino acids long. Germline V CDR1 and CDR2: LNHDA, SQIVND (reference sequence). CDR3 sequence reads: CASSQGLATSTDTQYF. The CDR3 DNA follows: TGTGCCAGTAGTCAAGGACTAGCGACAAGCACAGATACGCAGTATTTT.

The V call is TRBV7-9, the J call TRBJ2-5; 7 bases fit TRBD1. Germline trimming cut 5 bases from V and 4 bases from J; bases unmatched to any gene: 13. Germline CDR1 is SEHNR and CDR2 is FQNEAQ (reference sequence). The CDR3 has 16 amino acids. The CDR3 region has the DNA TGTGCCAGCAGCGGAAAGCGGATTAACAGGGGAGAGACCCAGTACTTC. It specifies CASSGKRINRGETQYF.

This sequence joins TRBV28 and TRBJ2-1, with D perhaps given as TRBD1 or TRBD2 (5 bases each). This CDR3 contains 17 residues. Looked up from germline, CDR1 is MDHEN and CDR2 is SYDVKM. Trimming cost V 6 bases and J 3 bases, with 21 bases left between them. The CDR3 DNA sequence: TGTGCCAGCAGCCTTCTTCTGGGTGGGGGTATCTACAATGAGCAGTTCTTC. This encodes CASSLLLGGGIYNEQFF.

The gene calls are TRBV6-5 and TRBJ1-3, with no clear D. The V gene lost 5 bases and the J gene lost 0 bases, with 11 bases spanning the gap. The CDR3 totals 15 residues. CDR1 is MNHEY, CDR2 SVGAGI, per germline. The CDR3 region is CASSPTALSGNTIYF. The DNA of the CDR3 is TGTGCCAGCAGTCCGACTGCTCTCTCTGGAAACACCATATATTTT.

This chain connects TRBV29-1 to TRBJ1-1, with D unclear. The CDR3 contains 11 residues. V lost 4 bases, J lost 5 bases, and 8 bases lay in between. CDR1 SQVTM and CDR2 ANQGSEA come from the germline V gene. The chain's CDR3 is CSVVAGTEAFF. For the CDR3, the DNA is TGCAGCGTTGTGGCTGGGACTGAAGCTTTCTTT.

The rearrangement links TRBV5-4 to TRBJ2-3, with a weak D call TRBD2 (6 bases). Between the trimmed V and J ends, which lost 4 bases and 0 bases, there was a span of 9 bases. The length of the CDR3 is 14 residues. CDR1 and CDR2 from the germline V gene are SGHNT and YYREEE (reference sequence). The CDR3 sequence: CASSPGESTDTQYF. The CDR3 nucleotides read TGTGCCAGCAGCCCGGGGGAAAGCACAGATACGCAGTATTTT.